The 23 T cell receptor beta chains listed next were all sequenced from one sample in a study of T cells in Graves' hyperthyroidism and ophthalmopathy. There were TCR beta CDR3 regions amplified from RNA transcripts. HTBI primers were the set used in a first-round RT-PCR of the TCR CDR3. MiXCR was run by TCRdb on the multiplex PCR reads, yielding one entry per CDR3 protein. The sample includes 300,000 or so distinct CDR3 sequences, around a fifth of them seen just once. The specimen was blood. These receptors originate from a woman aged 50 to 65 with Graves' hyperthyroidism.

This clonotype was observed many times. The genes are TRBV7-9 and TRBJ2-5; 9 nucleotides line up with TRBD1. The CDR3 has 17 amino acids. Losses at the gene ends were 5 bases for V and 5 bases for J; bases not matched to a gene: 15. Germline V CDR1 and CDR2: SEHNR, FQNEAQ (reference sequence). This CDR3 is CASSTDFKQGALETQYF. As DNA, the CDR3 is TGTGCCAGCAGCACCGACTTTAAACAGGGGGCATTGGAGACCCAGTACTTC.

V usage is TRBV20-1 and J usage is TRBJ1-6; 7 bases match TRBD1. The CDR3 spans 14 residues. J was trimmed by 9 bases and V by 3 bases; bases with no gene match: 8. CDR1 is DFQATT and CDR2 is SNEGSKA in the germline V gene (reference sequence). CDR3 sequence: CSAREGAVGSPLHF. The CDR3 DNA sequence: TGCAGTGCTAGGGAGGGGGCAGTGGGTTCACCCCTCCACTTT.

The chain has TRBV6-1 and TRBJ2-7; maybe TRBD2 (5 bases). V dropped 2 bases and J dropped 0 bases, with 8 bases sitting between them. This CDR3 is 14 amino acids long. The V gene's germline CDR1 is MNHNS and CDR2 SASEGT. Here the CDR3 DNA reads TGTGCCAGCAGTGAAAAAGGACTCTCCTACGAGCAGTACTTC. Its translation: CASSEKGLSYEQYF.

Ten or more counts support this clonotype. The chain employs TRBV6-1 and TRBJ2-7; D remains unclear. The CDR3 is 12 amino acids. From germline, CDR1 is MNHNS and CDR2 SASEGT. Trimming removed 4 bases from V and 4 bases from J, with 8 bases in between. The CDR3 is CASSVQRYEQYF. CDR3 DNA sequence: TGTGCCAGCAGTGTCCAAAGATACGAGCAGTACTTC.

In its sample, this clonotype was seen many times. The chain links TRBV20-1 to TRBJ2-3; 11 bases map to TRBD2. Germline-derived CDR1 and CDR2 are DFQATT and SNEGSKA (reference sequence). The CDR3 length is 17 residues. Germline trimming cut 0 bases from V and 6 bases from J; bases unmatched to any gene: 11. The CDR3 nucleotides are TGCAGTGCTAGAGATCGGTCGGGGACTAGCGGATTTGATACGCAGTATTTT. Translating gives CSARDRSGTSGFDTQYF.

This clonotype has more than one count but fewer than ten. The V gene is TRBV7-9, the J gene TRBJ2-6; 9 nucleotides match TRBD1. This CDR3 is built from 19 residues. Germline lookup yields CDR1 SEHNR and CDR2 FQNEAQ (reference sequence). The J segment lost 2 bases and the V segment lost 7 bases, leaving 15 bases of the junction unmatched. For the CDR3, the DNA is TGTGCCAGCACCCCCGGGACAGGGTCGAAGGTGGCTGGGGCCAACGTCCTGACTTTC. This translates into CASTPGTGSKVAGANVLTF.

At least ten counts were recorded for this clonotype. The rearrangement joins TRBV20-1 to TRBJ2-3; D not resolved. This CDR3 has 15 residues. V shed 1 base and J shed 3 bases, with 14 bases lying between them. CDR1 is DFQATT, CDR2 SNEGSKA, per germline (reference sequence). CDR3 sequence reads: CSARATLTGTDTQYF. DNA for the CDR3: TGCAGTGCTAGAGCGACCCTTACCGGAACAGATACGCAGTATTTT.

This clonotype came up a few times. This may stem from a read error, because a much larger clone lies one nucleotide away. This chain links TRBV28 with TRBJ2-7; 9 nucleotides line up with TRBD1. CDR1 and CDR2 from the germline V gene are MDHEN and SYDVKM. The CDR3 spans 16 residues. The CDR3 sequence: CAGREIQGAPRDEQYF. The CDR3 DNA reads as TGTGCCGGCAGAGAGATACAGGGGGCGCCTCGGGACGAGCAGTACTTC.

This clonotype was observed many times. The rearrangement uses TRBV12-3 or TRBV12-4 and TRBJ1-5, with 7 nucleotides matching TRBD1. There are 16 residues in the CDR3. The junction had 7 bases not matched to a gene; V was cut back by 0 bases and J by 5 bases. The CDR3 nucleotides read TGTGCCAGCAGTTTAGCCGGCAGGGGGAGGGATCAGCCCCAGCATTTT. It codes for CASSLAGRGRDQPQHF.

Points on this clonotype: A read error may account for a junction end that differs from germline. The chain is built from TRBV5-1 and TRBJ2-1; D is ambiguous. Germline V gene lookup returns CDR1 SGHRS and CDR2 YFSETQ. This CDR3 has 14 residues. This chain's CDR3 is CASSVRVGDNEQFF. The CDR3 nucleotides read TGTGCCAGCAGTGTCCGGGTAGGAGACAATGAGCAGTTCTTC.

This clonotype was counted only a few times. This sequence joins TRBV19 and TRBJ2-3; D tentatively fits TRBD1 or TRBD2 (5 bases each). The V gene lost 6 bases and the J gene lost 0 bases, with 10 bases spanning the gap. From germline, CDR1 is LNHDA and CDR2 SQIVND (reference sequence). This CDR3 contains 14 residues. CDR3 protein: CASRTWDSTDTQYF. The CDR3 region has the DNA TGTGCCAGTAGGACCTGGGACAGCACAGATACGCAGTATTTT.

This clonotype was counted at least ten times. The chain links TRBV7-3 to TRBJ2-7; 12 bases agree with TRBD2. Germline V gene lookup returns CDR1 SGHTA and CDR2 FQGTGA. The CDR3 contains 15 residues. Trimming at V came to 4 bases and at J to 4 bases, leaving 5 bases not matched to a gene. CDR3 loop: CASSSGLAGQYEQYF. Here the CDR3 DNA reads TGTGCCAGCAGCTCCGGACTAGCGGGACAGTACGAGCAGTACTTC.

The chain combines TRBV28 with TRBJ2-5; TRBD2 aligns across 13 bases. This CDR3 is 17 amino acids long. Trimming removed 1 base from V and 5 bases from J; junction bases left unmatched: 7. Germline V gene lookup returns CDR1 MDHEN and CDR2 SYDVKM. The chain's CDR3 is CASSLFEGLAGWETQYF. The CDR3, as DNA: TGTGCCAGCAGTTTATTCGAGGGACTAGCGGGATGGGAGACCCAGTACTTC. Full variable domain (outside the CDR3, taken from reference TRBV28 and TRBJ2-5): DVKVTQSSRYLVKRTGEKVFLECVQDMDHENMFWYRQDPGLGLRLIYFSYDVKMKEKGDIPEGYSVSREKKERFSLILESASTNQTSMYLCASSLFEGLAGWETQYFGPGTRLLVL.

This clonotype appeared many times. The chain carries TRBV9 and TRBJ1-5; unclear D gene. This CDR3 is 15 amino acids long. Looked up from germline, CDR1 is SGDLS and CDR2 is YYNGEE. Trimming took 1 base from V and 0 from J, leaving 8 bases between them. In DNA form, the CDR3 reads TGTGCCAGCAGCGTATCCAGCAATAGCAATCAGCCCCAGCATTTT. It encodes CASSVSSNSNQPQHF.

The sample holds a few counts of this clonotype. V gene TRBV9 combines with J gene TRBJ2-2, with D possibly TRBD2 on 6 matching bases. Trimming cost V 0 bases and J 0 bases, with 9 bases left between them. The germline gives CDR1 SGDLS, CDR2 YYNGEE. The CDR3 is 16 amino acids. The CDR3 here is CASSVAGGSNTGELFF. The CDR3 region has the DNA TGTGCCAGCAGCGTAGCTGGGGGGTCGAACACCGGGGAGCTGTTTTTT.

This clonotype was seen a handful of times. The V call is TRBV10-3, the J call TRBJ1-4; D might be TRBD1 (5 bases). Looked up from germline, CDR1 is ENHRY and CDR2 is SYGVKD. The CDR3 has 15 amino acids. V gave up 3 bases and J gave up 3 bases, with 11 bases separating them. The CDR3 sequence is CAISDQGGANEKLFF. The CDR3 nucleotides read TGTGCCATCAGTGACCAGGGAGGCGCTAATGAAAAACTGTTTTTT.

The chain is built from TRBV12-3 or TRBV12-4 and TRBJ1-2, with D uncertain. The V gene lost 10 bases and the J gene lost 2 bases, with 11 bases spanning the gap. The CDR3 spans 12 residues. For the CDR3, the DNA is TGTGCCACCGCGGGCCGAAACTATGGCTACACCTTC. Its translation: CATAGRNYGYTF.

This clonotype came up many times. J is TRBJ2-1 and V is TRBV20-1; 14 nucleotides align to TRBD2. This CDR3 comprises 14 residues. V gave up 6 bases and J gave up 5 bases; unmatched junction bases: 3. Germline CDR1 reads DFQATT; CDR2 reads SNEGSKA (reference sequence). CDR3 DNA: TGCAGTGCAAGACTAGCGGGGGGGCACAATGAGCAGTTCTTC. Its protein is CSARLAGGHNEQFF.

The sample holds many counts of this clonotype. The chain uses TRBV6-1 and TRBJ2-3; 7 bases line up with TRBD1. The CDR3 extends over 16 amino acids. Germline CDR1 reads MNHNS; CDR2 reads SASEGT. Germline trimming cut 5 bases from V and 3 bases from J; bases unmatched to any gene: 11. The CDR3 DNA sequence: TGTGCCAGCAGTTCCCGAGGGACAGCTATAACAGATACGCAGTATTTT. Its protein is CASSSRGTAITDTQYF.

The chain has TRBV7-9 and TRBJ2-6; D ambiguous. V lost 5 bases, J lost 4 bases, and 12 bases lay in between. CDR1 is SEHNR and CDR2 is FQNEAQ in the germline V gene (reference sequence). The CDR3 is made up of 15 amino acids. The CDR3 spells CASSHRRGGANVLTF. The DNA of the CDR3 is TGTGCCAGCAGCCATCGGAGAGGCGGGGCCAACGTCCTGACTTTC.

V and J are TRBV12-3 or TRBV12-4 and TRBJ2-3; TRBD2 matches 9 bases. CDR3 size: 15 residues. V trimming: 8 bases; J trimming: 5 bases; junction bases outside the gene matches: 11. Written as DNA, the CDR3 is TGTGCCAGCTTGCGGAGGCGGGGGGGCGGAGATACGCAGTATTTT. It codes for CASLRRRGGGDTQYF.

Many counts were recorded for this clonotype. The chain links TRBV29-1 to TRBJ2-7, with TRBD1 matching 7 bases. Losses at the gene ends were 6 bases for V and 2 bases for J; bases not matched to a gene: 7. The CDR3 loop spans 13 amino acids. Germline CDR1 is SQVTM and CDR2 is ANQGSEA. The CDR3 sequence is CSVETGFAYEQYF. The CDR3 DNA follows: TGCAGCGTGGAGACAGGGTTTGCCTACGAGCAGTACTTC.

V gene TRBV12-3 or TRBV12-4 combines with J gene TRBJ1-2, with a tentative D call TRBD1 (5 bases). The CDR3 consists of 12 residues. V lost 5 bases, J lost 10 bases, and 14 bases lay in between. The CDR3 reads CASSIGQTTYTF. CDR3 bases: TGTGCCAGCAGTATTGGACAAACCACCTACACCTTC.